Included here is one T cell receptor beta chain sequence, with context. The source of the sample is a study of blood T cell repertoires in COVID-19. Across the study: PBMCs, B-cell-depleted T cells, or T cells provided the cDNA or gDNA that made up the material.

Only in-frame clones appear in the TCRdb table, and some are missing; sequencing was by immunoSEQ multiplex PCR. This table holds some 93,000 clones, more than 75% found once. The clonotype originates from a man aged 50-60 years with acute or convalescent COVID-19. The material sequenced was peripheral blood.

The CDR3 DNA follows: TGTGCCAGCAGCTTACTCGGTTCTAGCACAGATACGCAGTATTTT. This sequence encodes CASSLLGSSTDTQYF. The V and J genes are TRBV7-3 and TRBJ2-3; D call uncertain. The CDR3 is made up of 15 amino acids. Trimming took off 2 bases at V and 0 bases at J, with 9 bases between the two ends. Germline V lookup: CDR1 SGHTA, CDR2 FQGTGA. The variable domain in full, with the rest retrieved from reference TRBV7-3 and TRBJ2-3, is GAGVSQTPSNKVTEKGKYVELRCDPISGHTALYWYRQSLGQGPEFLIYFQGTGAADDSGLPNDRFFAVRPEGSVSTLKIQRTERGDSAVYLCASSLLGSSTDTQYFGPGTRLTVL.